The T cell receptor beta chain described here comes from a study of radiation and T cells in renal cell carcinoma. The table came from immunoSEQ multiplex PCR; TCRdb's copy has only in-frame clones and leaves some out. The table includes roughly 100,000 clones, approximately 80% detected once. This clone appeared once. Described time point: blood 4 weeks post-SBRT, at nephrectomy. Treatment: 15 Gy SBRT to primary tumor, nephrectomy 4 weeks later. V lost 5 bases, J lost 0 bases, and 11 bases lay in between. From germline, CDR1 is SGHKS and CDR2 YYEKEE (reference sequence). This CDR3 comprises 15 residues.

The chain has TRBV5-5 and TRBJ2-2, with D tentatively TRBD2 (6 bases). This sample comprised blood, obtained from a patient whose treatment included radiotherapy and nephrectomy. The receptor was isolated from a man in his 60s with renal cell carcinoma. This CDR3 reads CASSWGVPNTGELFF. Written as DNA, the CDR3 is TGTGCCAGCAGTTGGGGGGTACCGAACACCGGGGAGCTGTTTTTT. The full variable domain, with the rest looked up from reference TRBV5-5 and TRBJ2-2, is DAGVTQSPTHLIKTRGQQVTLRCSPISGHKSVSWYQQVLGQGPQFIFQYYEKEERGRGNFPDRFSARQFPNYSSELNVNALLLGDSALYLCASSWGVPNTGELFFGEGSRLTVL.